This TCR beta chain was recorded in a study of blood T cell repertoires in COVID-19. The overall study: The study drew acute and convalescent COVID-19 samples from the United States, Italy and Spain. PBMCs, B-cell-depleted T cells, or T cells were the source of the cDNA or gDNA that made up the material.

Authors' processing steps: For nucleated cells, counts were estimated from reference gene primer amplification. TCRdb keeps only in-frame clones here, not all; method: immunoSEQ multiplex PCR. V and J calls plus clone size are reproduced from that table; the DNA served to infer D and trimming. The table lists some 100,000 clones, just over 85% of them singletons. The CDR3 covers 15 residues. Germline V gene sequence: CDR1 SGHRS, CDR2 YFSETQ. V shed 4 bases and J 5 bases; nucleotides not matched to a gene: 8. The gene calls are TRBV5-1 and TRBJ2-2, with 7 bases fitting TRBD1. Sequencing input: peripheral blood. The source is a woman aged 70 to 79 with acute or convalescent COVID-19. The CDR3 nucleotides read TGCGCCAGCAGCGAGGAAATCAGGGGGACCGGGGAGCTGTTTTTT. Protein: CASSEEIRGTGELFF.